This TCR beta chain was captured in a study of blood T cells in healthy people across ages. Broader study findings: Donor CMV status was unknown, possibly confounding expanded clonotype changes.

Regarding this clonotype: What it binds is not known.

V was clipped by 6 bases and J by 10 bases, with 15 bases between them. Germline V gene data show CDR1 as DFQATT and CDR2 as SNEGSKA (reference sequence). The CDR3 runs 11 residues. The study recruited healthy Caucasian donors from Russia who were aged roughly 6 to 90. The second PCR ran about 7 to 12 cycles with a sample-barcoded 5' primer and J-beta primers. A template-switch adaptor with 12 random nucleotides tagged each cDNA molecule. Every individual sample yielded 3 million or more paired-end reads (each containing CDR3). TCRdb reanalysed the 5' RACE reads using MiXCR and keeps one entry per CDR3 protein. This sample has fewer than 750,000 distinct CDR3 sequences, with roughly half found just once.

Sequencing was done on a sample of blood. This TCR came from a woman of 80 years or more in good health. V usage is TRBV20-1 and J usage is TRBJ1-1, with D perhaps matching TRBD1 (5 bases). CDR3 nucleotides: TGCAGTGCCCGGGGCCCTACGGGAGCTTTCTTT. Translation: CSARGPTGAFF.